This T cell receptor (beta chain) was identified during a study of T cells in Graves' hyperthyroidism and ophthalmopathy. Each diagnosis was grounded in clinical symptoms, serum thyroxine and TRAb, thyroid ultrasound, and orbital computed tomography. Points from the study as a whole: Researchers found most expanded thyroid clonotypes above 0.001 in blood as well. From stable hyperthyroidism, ophthalmopathy was separated by a 13 V-J model. Ophthalmopathy was predicted by the model a median of 6.5 months ahead of onset.

Trimming stripped 4 bases from V and 3 bases from J, with 16 bases between. The CDR3 sequence is 15 residues long. Germline CDR1 and CDR2: SGHTA and FQGNSA. A few counts support this clonotype. Antigen specificity is unknown. RNA transcripts served as the template for amplifying TCR beta CDR3 regions. Carried out on the TCR CDR3, a first-round RT-PCR used the HTBI primer set. One entry per CDR3 protein, called by TCRdb with MiXCR from the multiplex PCR reads. The sample holds 660,000 or so distinct CDR3 sequences; 40% to 55% are singletons and the top ten take 7% to 7.5%. Sequencing used peripheral blood or thyroid tissue (not recorded which). This sequence was found in an adult man with Graves' disease, either hyperthyroidism or ophthalmopathy (not recorded which). J is TRBJ2-7 and V is TRBV7-2; D may be TRBD1 (5 bases). The CDR3 DNA follows: TGTGCCAGCAGCTCAAAAGCAGGGTGGGACTACGAGCAGTACTTC. Protein sequence: CASSSKAGWDYEQYF.